The 30 T cell receptor beta chains given below trace back to one sample, sequenced in a study of CD8 T cells in Susac syndrome. Reverse transcription of about 0.5 to 1 ug RNA was carried out with random hexamers. In TCRdb, the immunoSEQ multiplex PCR reads were re-called with MiXCR into one record per CDR3 protein. The sample records 150,000 to 200,000 distinct CDR3 sequences, 80% to 95% being singletons. Sample: CD4+ T cells from PBMCs. The receptors shown here come from a human donor in good health.

The genes are TRBV20-1 and TRBJ1-1, with a tentative D call TRBD1 (6 bases). Per the germline V gene, CDR1 is DFQATT and CDR2 is SNEGSKA (reference sequence). The CDR3 has 14 amino acids. The germline V and J ends were trimmed by 0 bases and 0 bases, with 8 bases remaining between them. The CDR3 region has the DNA TGCAGTGCTAGAGACAGGGGATTGAACACTGAAGCTTTCTTT. Its protein is CSARDRGLNTEAFF.

This rearrangement joins TRBV29-1 to TRBJ2-3, with no clear D. The CDR3 contains 11 residues. Germline V gene lookup returns CDR1 SQVTM and CDR2 ANQGSEA. V dropped 8 bases and J dropped 2 bases, with 8 bases sitting between them. CDR3 amino acids: CSSQFTDTQYF. CDR3 coding DNA: TGCAGCTCACAATTCACAGATACGCAGTATTTT.

The chain combines TRBV7-9 with TRBJ1-6; 7 bases map to TRBD1. J lost 6 bases, V lost 10 bases, and 12 bases had no gene match. CDR3 length: 15 amino acids. In germline, CDR1 is SEHNR, CDR2 FQNEAQ (reference sequence). CDR3 loop: CATRNRQGLNSPLHF. For the CDR3, the DNA is TGTGCCACTCGGAATAGACAGGGCCTTAATTCACCCCTCCACTTT.

V is TRBV19 and J is TRBJ2-4, with D unresolved. The germline V gene has CDR1 LNHDA and CDR2 SQIVND (reference sequence). The CDR3 is 16 residues long. Deletions cut 1 base from V and 0 bases from J, with 10 bases between. Here the CDR3 reads CASSIGPETAKNIQYF. DNA of the CDR3: TGTGCCAGTAGTATAGGTCCAGAAACAGCCAAAAACATTCAGTACTTC.

This clonotype has only one observation. This rearrangement joins TRBV18 to TRBJ2-5; D gene uncertain. The V gene's germline CDR1 is KGHSH and CDR2 LQKENI. The CDR3 is made up of 15 amino acids. Trimming removed 0 bases at V and 1 base at J, with 9 bases between. The DNA for the CDR3 is TGTGCCAGCTCACCACCGGAGCGAGGCCAAGAGACCCAGTACTTC. This codes for CASSPPERGQETQYF.

The V call is TRBV7-8, the J call TRBJ1-2; D uncertain. In germline, CDR1 is SGHVS, CDR2 FQNEAQ. CDR3 length: 14 residues. V gave up 4 bases and J gave up 8 bases, with 17 bases separating them. CDR3 residues: CASSSNARLRGYTF. The CDR3 DNA reads as TGTGCCAGCAGCTCCAACGCCAGGTTAAGGGGCTACACCTTC.

The gene calls are TRBV12-3 or TRBV12-4 and TRBJ1-5; 7 bases are a match to TRBD1. This CDR3 is built from 16 residues. Germline trimming cut 5 bases from V and 2 bases from J; bases unmatched to any gene: 9. CDR3 loop: CASSKSTGTGNQPQHF. The DNA for the CDR3 is TGTGCCAGCAGTAAGTCGACCGGGACAGGCAATCAGCCCCAGCATTTT.

This clonotype showed up just a few times. CDR3 sequence reads: CASSSRGGSYEQYF. CDR3 bases: TGTGCCAGCAGCTCACGAGGCGGTTCCTACGAGCAGTACTTC. The chain recombines TRBV7-2 with TRBJ2-7; D is unresolved. CDR1 is SGHTA and CDR2 is FQGNSA in the germline V gene. The CDR3 loop spans 14 amino acids. With 4 bases removed from V and 1 base from J, the gap between germline ends came to 11 bases.

V is TRBV29-1 and J is TRBJ1-3; D unresolved. This CDR3 has 13 residues. V was trimmed by 5 bases and J by 0 bases, leaving 8 bases between them. Looked up from germline, CDR1 is SQVTM and CDR2 is ANQGSEA. The CDR3 spells CSVRFTSGNTIYF. CDR3 sequence (DNA): TGCAGCGTTAGGTTCACCTCTGGAAACACCATATATTTT.

This clonotype has only a few counts. This rearrangement joins TRBV19 to TRBJ2-5; D gene ambiguous. The CDR3 extends over 13 amino acids. Deletions cut 4 bases from V and 5 bases from J, with 11 bases between. Per the germline V gene, CDR1 is LNHDA and CDR2 is SQIVND (reference sequence). The CDR3 spells CASSNGPRETQYF. The CDR3 nucleotides read TGTGCCAGTAGTAATGGGCCACGGGAGACCCAGTACTTC.

This chain joins TRBV29-1 and TRBJ2-3; TRBD2 is a possible D gene (6 bases). Germline-derived CDR1 and CDR2 are SQVTM and ANQGSEA. With 4 bases removed from V and 2 bases from J, the gap between germline ends came to 16 bases. This CDR3 spans 15 amino acids. The CDR3 spells CSVVGLIGATDTQYF. CDR3 coding DNA: TGCAGCGTTGTGGGACTCATAGGCGCCACAGATACGCAGTATTTT.

The chain employs TRBV20-1 and TRBJ1-5; D might be TRBD1 (6 bases). The germline V gene encodes CDR1 DFQATT and CDR2 SNEGSKA (reference sequence). The CDR3 loop spans 15 amino acids. Trimming cost V 0 bases and J 5 bases, with 14 bases left between them. In nucleotides, the CDR3 is TGCAGTGCTAGAGATAGGGTCAGGGGCGATCAGCCCCAGCATTTT. Translated, it gives CSARDRVRGDQPQHF.

This chain joins TRBV2 and TRBJ1-4; D is uncertain. The CDR3 has 16 amino acids. Per the germline V gene, CDR1 is SNHLY and CDR2 is FYNNEI. V was trimmed by 6 bases and J by 0 bases, leaving 14 bases between them. The CDR3 loop reads CASSLFSTSTNEKLFF. Written as DNA, the CDR3 is TGTGCCAGCAGCCTATTCTCGACATCAACTAATGAAAAACTGTTTTTT.

Only one count was recorded for this clonotype. The rearrangement uses TRBV7-9 and TRBJ1-6; D perhaps matches TRBD1 (5 bases). Germline CDR1 reads SEHNR; CDR2 reads FQNEAQ (reference sequence). The CDR3 runs 14 residues. Trimming removed 4 bases at V and 7 bases at J, with 11 bases between. CDR3 DNA sequence: TGTGCCAGCAGCTCTGGGGGGGAAAATTCACCCCTCCACTTT. The encoded protein is CASSSGGENSPLHF.

The V and J genes are TRBV20-1 and TRBJ2-3; D is unclear. Trimming removed 3 bases from V and 4 bases from J, with 8 bases in between. CDR3 length: 12 residues. Germline V CDR1 and CDR2: DFQATT, SNEGSKA (reference sequence). The CDR3 coding sequence is TGCAGTGCTAGGCAGTCCGCAGATACGCAGTATTTT. Its translation: CSARQSADTQYF.

The rearrangement uses TRBV20-1 and TRBJ2-4; 11 bases fit TRBD2. Germline CDR1 and CDR2: DFQATT and SNEGSKA (reference sequence). The CDR3 is 18 residues long. Trimming removed 5 bases from V and 0 bases from J; junction bases left unmatched: 12. In DNA, the CDR3 is TGCAGTGCTCCCCGGACTAGCGGGTACAATCTAGCCAAAAACATTCAGTACTTC. Translated, it gives CSAPRTSGYNLAKNIQYF.

This clonotype has only one observation. The chain is built from TRBV11-1 and TRBJ1-1, with D perhaps matching TRBD1 (5 bases). The CDR3 loop spans 11 amino acids. V shed 4 bases and J shed 11 bases, with 11 bases lying between them. Per the germline V gene, CDR1 is SGHAT and CDR2 is FQDESV (reference sequence). DNA for the CDR3: TGTGCCAGCAGCTATCAGGGCCCGGCTTTCTTT. This gives the protein CASSYQGPAFF.

The chain combines TRBV2 with TRBJ2-3, with TRBD2 identical over 7 bases. Germline assignment: CDR1 SNHLY and CDR2 FYNNEI. The CDR3 spans 16 residues. Trimming removed 1 base from V and 4 bases from J; junction bases left unmatched: 8. CDR3 sequence: CASSEEAGVESDTQYF. The CDR3, as DNA: TGTGCCAGCAGTGAAGAGGCGGGGGTCGAGTCAGATACGCAGTATTTT. Full variable domain (outside the CDR3, taken from reference TRBV2 and TRBJ2-3): EPEVTQTPSHQVTQMGQEVILRCVPISNHLYFYWYRQILGQKVEFLVSFYNNEISEKSEIFDDQFSVERPDGSNFTLKIRSTKLEDSAMYFCASSEEAGVESDTQYFGPGTRLTVL.

The chain carries TRBV28 and TRBJ1-5; weak D call: TRBD1 (6 bases). CDR1 MDHEN and CDR2 SYDVKM come from the germline V gene. CDR3 length equals 14 residues. V lost 3 bases and J 2 bases, leaving 8 bases between the germline ends. CDR3 sequence (DNA): TGTGCCAGCAGTTTGGGGGGCGGCAATCAGCCCCAGCATTTT. This translates into CASSLGGGNQPQHF.

The chain couples TRBV2 to TRBJ1-1; 8 bases align to TRBD1. CDR3 length: 12 amino acids. With 4 bases clipped from V and 6 bases from J, the junction kept 1 base outside the gene matches. From germline, CDR1 is SNHLY and CDR2 FYNNEI. The CDR3 DNA sequence: TGTGCCAGCAGTGTACAGGGGGCTGAAGCTTTCTTT. This sequence encodes CASSVQGAEAFF.

This chain uses TRBV12-3 or TRBV12-4 with TRBJ2-1; the D is unclear. The CDR3 contains 15 residues. V lost 2 bases, J lost 2 bases, and 10 bases lay in between. The CDR3 nucleotides read TGTGCCAGCAGTTTACAGCCGCCCCCCTACAATGAGCAGTTCTTC. Residues: CASSLQPPPYNEQFF.

The chain employs TRBV5-1 and TRBJ1-1; the D is unclear. Trimming stripped 4 bases from V and 0 bases from J, with 16 bases between. The germline gives CDR1 SGHRS, CDR2 YFSETQ. The CDR3 totals 16 residues. CDR3 region: CASSRRTDTMNTEAFF. The CDR3 bases are TGCGCCAGCAGCCGCCGGACCGATACGATGAACACTGAAGCTTTCTTT.

J is TRBJ2-1 and V is TRBV6-2 or TRBV6-3, with TRBD1 matching 7 bases. The J segment lost 4 bases and the V segment lost 5 bases, leaving 8 bases of the junction unmatched. The CDR3 has 15 amino acids. Germline CDR1 MNHEY, CDR2 SVGEGT. CDR3 in amino acids: CASSPRGGRYNEQFF. CDR3 in DNA: TGTGCCAGCAGTCCCCGAGGGGGCCGATACAATGAGCAGTTCTTC.

The chain uses TRBV30 and TRBJ1-2; D not resolved. The germline V and J ends were trimmed by 1 base and 6 bases, with 18 bases remaining between them. The CDR3 spans 15 residues. In germline, CDR1 is GTSNPN, CDR2 SVGIG (reference sequence). The CDR3 loop is CAWSGGSWGGDGYTF. In DNA, the CDR3 is TGTGCCTGGAGTGGGGGTTCTTGGGGAGGAGATGGCTACACCTTC.

The CDR3 loop reads CSALPYLLAGYEQYF. The CDR3 bases are TGCAGTGCTCTACCTTACCTCCTAGCGGGCTACGAGCAGTACTTC. The V and J genes are TRBV20-1 and TRBJ2-7; 8 bases are a match to TRBD2. The CDR3 spans 15 residues. CDR1 and CDR2 from the germline V gene are DFQATT and SNEGSKA (reference sequence). Trimming cost V 5 bases and J 3 bases; bases outside gene matches: 12.

The gene calls are TRBV2 and TRBJ2-7; TRBD1 aligns across 7 bases. From germline, CDR1 is SNHLY and CDR2 FYNNEI. The V gene end was trimmed by 6 bases and the J gene end by 0 bases; junction bases not matched to a gene: 8. The CDR3 contains 15 residues. The CDR3, as DNA: TGTGCCAGCAGCGTTGACAGGGAACGCTCCTACGAGCAGTACTTC. Protein sequence: CASSVDRERSYEQYF.

The chain links TRBV5-6 to TRBJ2-2, with 7 nucleotides matching TRBD1. V trimming: 3 bases; J trimming: 1 base; junction bases outside the gene matches: 3. CDR1 is SGHDT and CDR2 is YYEEEE in the germline V gene. The CDR3 runs to 15 residues. CDR3: CASSWDSMNTGELFF. The CDR3 DNA sequence: TGTGCCAGCAGCTGGGACAGCATGAACACCGGGGAGCTGTTTTTT. The variable domain in full, completed from reference TRBV5-6 and TRBJ2-2, reads DAGVTQSPTHLIKTRGQQVTLRCSPKSGHDTVSWYQQALGQGPQFIFQYYEEEERQRGNFPDRFSGHQFPNYSSELNVNALLLGDSALYLCASSWDSMNTGELFFGEGSRLTVL.

This chain links TRBV5-4 with TRBJ1-1; the D gene is possibly TRBD1 (5 bases). This CDR3 comprises 14 residues. V was clipped by 4 bases and J by 4 bases, with 14 bases between them. The V gene's germline CDR1 is SGHNT and CDR2 YYREEE (reference sequence). CDR3 sequence: CASSKDIQLTEAFF. The DNA for the CDR3 is TGTGCCAGCAGCAAGGACATACAACTCACTGAAGCTTTCTTT.

The chain combines TRBV20-1 with TRBJ2-3; 7 bases fit TRBD2. This CDR3 has 13 amino acids. Germline V gene data show CDR1 as DFQATT and CDR2 as SNEGSKA (reference sequence). The V and J ends lost 5 bases and 6 bases, in that order; junction bases with no gene match: 8. In nucleotides, the CDR3 is TGCAGTGCTCGGACTAGTGGTACGGATACGCAGTATTTT. Amino acid sequence: CSARTSGTDTQYF.

This clonotype occurred once. This chain links TRBV2 with TRBJ2-3; D not certain. CDR1 SNHLY and CDR2 FYNNEI come from the germline V gene. This CDR3 comprises 13 residues. The V end was cut by 7 bases, the J end by 6 bases, with 14 bases between. The CDR3 loop is CASKPNVGDTQYF. The CDR3 DNA follows: TGTGCCAGCAAGCCGAACGTCGGGGATACGCAGTATTTT.